This record covers a single T cell receptor (beta chain). Its antigen is currently unknown. The CDR3 runs 17 residues. Deletions cut 0 bases from V and 0 bases from J, with 11 bases between. CDR1 and CDR2 (germline): LGHNA, YSLEER. These data are taken from a study of T-cell reconstitution after alpha-beta-depleted transplantation in children. Researchers prepared the TCRbeta library using unique molecular identifiers, the study reports. TCRdb reprocessed the PCR reads with MiXCR, giving one entry per CDR3 protein. The repertoire holds just over 950,000 distinct CDR3 sequences, with less than 30% as singletons. Study observations and caveats: Approximately two months post-transplant, alpha-beta T cells reportedly originated from several hundred expanded graft clones. The authors attributed T-cell counts and diversity one year after transplant mostly to newly produced T cells.

The sequencing used PBMCs, mostly from graft donor cells, collected 360 days after TCRalphabeta/CD19-depleted stem cell transplant. The sequence was obtained from a boy under three years old who had a stem cell transplant for SCID, so the T cells may come from the graft donor. The chain recombines TRBV4-3 with TRBJ1-4, with a possible D match to TRBD1 (5 bases). The DNA for the CDR3 is TGCGCCAGCAGCCAAGACCCTACAGGAGCAACTAATGAAAAACTGTTTTTT. Protein sequence: CASSQDPTGATNEKLFF.